This T cell receptor (beta chain) is drawn from a study of radiotherapy plus CTLA-4 blockade in lung cancer. Study-level findings and limits: Reportedly, early blood T cell clone dynamics best predicted response, with interferon-beta. Expansion in blood of tumor-derived TCR clones was seen after radiotherapy plus ipilimumab.

Comment on this clone: Antigen unknown.

The table came from immunoSEQ multiplex PCR; TCRdb's copy has only in-frame clones and leaves some out. The sample shows about 53,000 clones, around four fifths of them seen only once. Lung cancer patients with chemo-refractory metastatic non-small-cell disease were given focal radiation plus CTLA-4 blockade with ipilimumab. CDR1 is SGDLS and CDR2 is YYNGEE in the germline V gene. CDR3 length: 15 residues. Trimming took off 0 bases at V and 2 bases at J, with 10 bases between the two ends. The rearrangement links TRBV9 to TRBJ2-3; the D is unclear. The material sequenced was peripheral blood, taken from a patient treated with radiotherapy plus ipilimumab. This TCR derives from a human donor with non-small cell lung cancer whose response to radiotherapy plus ipilimumab could not be evaluated. CDR3 DNA: TGTGCCAGCAGCGTAGGACTGGAACTCACAGATACGCAGTATTTT. The encoded protein is CASSVGLELTDTQYF.